The 10 T cell receptor beta chains reported below all come from one sample, sequenced in a study of tumor-infiltrating lymphocytes in localized non-small cell lung cancer (dated by TCRdb to about 2021). Receptor amplification or capture employed the immunoSEQ multiplex PCR assay. TCRdb carries this immuneACCESS record with in-frame sequences only. Its versions omit some clonotypes, under half of them owing to an unresolved V gene in the studies checked, with the rest unexplained. The sample table holds around 15,000 clones, of which more than 75% were seen once. The ten largest make up over 9% of the sample. The sample consisted of uninvolved lung tissue not adjacent to the tumor. Receptors were obtained from a human donor with non-small cell lung cancer.

A single count supports this clone. The chain combines TRBV19 with TRBJ1-1; D possibly corresponds to TRBD1 (6 bases). V lost 4 bases and J 1 base, leaving 10 bases between the germline ends. The CDR3 is 14 amino acids. The germline V gene encodes CDR1 LNHDA and CDR2 SQIVND (reference sequence). For the CDR3, the DNA is TGTGCCAGTAGTAGGATAGGGGGGAACACTGAAGCTTTCTTT. Translation gives CASSRIGGNTEAFF. The full variable domain, in which reference TRBV19 and TRBJ1-1 provide the parts outside the CDR3, is DGGITQSPKYLFRKEGQNVTLSCEQNLNHDAMYWYRQDPGQGLRLIYYSQIVNDFQKGDIAEGYSVSREKKESFPLTVTSAQKNPTAFYLCASSRIGGNTEAFFGQGTRLTVV.

This clone appeared a single time. The rearrangement joins TRBV7-2 to TRBJ1-2; 8 bases align to TRBD1. J lost 4 bases, V lost 1 base, and 5 bases had no gene match. The CDR3 sequence is 15 residues long. Germline assignment: CDR1 SGHTA and CDR2 FQGNSA. CDR3 sequence (DNA): TGTGCCAGCAGCTTAGTTGCAGGGGGCAGCTATGGCTACACCTTC. This gives the protein CASSLVAGGSYGYTF.

This chain uses TRBV4-1 with TRBJ2-7; 7 positions agree with TRBD2. CDR1 is MGHRA, CDR2 YSYEKL, per germline. The V segment lost 1 base and the J segment 0 bases; nucleotides outside the gene matches: 6. The CDR3 extends over 16 amino acids. The CDR3 sequence: CASSQAAGVSSYEQYF. CDR3 sequence (DNA): TGCGCCAGCAGCCAAGCGGCGGGGGTGTCCTCCTACGAGCAGTACTTC.

V gene TRBV4-2 combines with J gene TRBJ2-7; no definite D call. Germline V gene lookup returns CDR1 LGHNA and CDR2 YNFKEQ. The ends were cut back, 0 bases at V and 4 bases at J, with 16 bases in the middle. The CDR3 is 16 residues long. DNA of the CDR3: TGTGCCAGCAGCCAAGATTTGGCGGAGCTACATTACGAGCAGTACTTC. Protein sequence: CASSQDLAELHYEQYF.

The CDR3, as DNA: TGTGCCATCAGGGGGGGACAAAACGCGAACTATGGCTACACCTTC. Translating gives CAIRGGQNANYGYTF. The chain employs TRBV10-3 and TRBJ1-2; D is perhaps TRBD1 (6 bases). CDR3 size: 15 residues. CDR1 and CDR2 (germline): ENHRY, SYGVKD. Deletions cut 6 bases from V and 2 bases from J, with 16 bases between.

The CDR3 nucleotides read TGTGCCAGCAGTGGGGGTTCTGCTAATGAAAAACTGTTTTTT. As protein: CASSGGSANEKLFF. This chain connects TRBV6-1 to TRBJ1-4; D gene uncertain. Germline CDR1 MNHNS, CDR2 SASEGT. This CDR3 comprises 14 residues. Trimming removed 4 bases at V and 3 bases at J, with 9 bases between.

This sequence joins TRBV5-6 and TRBJ1-4, with TRBD1 matching 9 bases. Germline V CDR1 and CDR2: SGHDT, YYEEEE. This CDR3 comprises 16 residues. V shed 5 bases and J 5 bases; nucleotides not matched to a gene: 10. The chain's CDR3 is CASRRYGDRGNEKLFF. As DNA, the CDR3 is TGTGCCAGCAGAAGGTATGGAGACAGGGGGAATGAAAAACTGTTTTTT.

The chain recombines TRBV7-3 with TRBJ2-1, with D perhaps TRBD2 (5 bases). V was pared by 2 bases and J by 4 bases, with 12 bases between. Germline-derived CDR1 and CDR2 are SGHTA and FQGTGA. This CDR3 has 15 residues. In DNA, the CDR3 is TGTGCCAGCAGCTTAGAAGGGCAGCGGTACAATGAGCAGTTCTTC. It yields the protein CASSLEGQRYNEQFF.

The rearrangement joins TRBV5-1 to TRBJ1-1, with 8 bases matching TRBD1. J gave up 5 bases and V 4 bases, and 7 bases lay outside the gene matches. The CDR3 loop spans 14 amino acids. CDR1 is SGHRS and CDR2 is YFSETQ in the germline V gene. The DNA of the CDR3 is TGCGCCAGCAGCCGTGACAGGGGAATTACTGAAGCTTTCTTT. It yields the protein CASSRDRGITEAFF.

This sequence joins TRBV30 and TRBJ2-3; tentatively, D is TRBD2 (6 bases). This CDR3 has 12 residues. V gave up 7 bases and J gave up 5 bases, with 13 bases separating them. Germline CDR1 reads GTSNPN; CDR2 reads SVGIG (reference sequence). The CDR3, as DNA: TGTGCCTCGGCGGGGTCTGGAGATACGCAGTATTTT. Its translation: CASAGSGDTQYF.